This TCR beta chain was recovered during a study of blood T cell repertoires in COVID-19 (dated by TCRdb to 2018 to 2021). Context from the whole study: Samples covering the acute and convalescent phases of COVID-19 were provided by collaborators in the United States, Italy and Spain. The prospective study material was composed of cDNA or gDNA derived from T cells, B-cell-depleted T cells, or PBMCs. Subjects who had been exposed to COVID-19, were actively infected with it, or had recovered from it provided the deeply sampled blood TCRbeta repertoires that made up the dataset. The repertoires were released in a freely available public database intended as a resource for research on the immune response to SARS-CoV-2. Samples were obtained from the ongoing ImmuneRACE study (first 160 participants) and from some 1,300 subjects provided by 6 global collaborators. The sample metadata nearly always contained a de-identified subject ID, COVID-19 status, age in years and sex. Where HLA class I and class II types were available, the types were taken from metadata supplied by the sample provider, not from assay-based typing. Paper-wide results and their limitations: Clinical and demographic metadata were provided uncurated, with the amount varying by source and participant.

One collaborating source in Seattle enrolled patients during active infection and followed them longitudinally through the course of disease. Each collaborating institution followed its own protocols to collect whole blood in K2EDTA tubes. For TCRbeta analysis, collaborator samples were shipped as frozen whole blood, as isolated PBMCs, or as DNA extracted from either sample type. The CDR3 spans 16 residues, from the cysteine through the phenylalanine. CDR3 DNA is the only sequence kept; it has 48 bases, read in frame from the first base. Compared with germline, V lacks 4 bases and J lacks 4 bases; bases without a gene match: 3. From a lookup of the germline V gene, CDR1 and CDR2 are SGHRS and YFSETQ. The immunoSEQ Assay, a bias-controlled multiplex PCR, was used to amplify TCRbeta CDR3 regions from genomic DNA. The published analysis was carried out like this. Within the assay, amplification of reference gene primers was used to estimate how many nucleated cells each sample contained. Sequence reads were collapsed and filtered to measure the absolute abundance of every unique TCRbeta CDR3 rearrangement. For each sample, productive Simpson clonality was calculated by taking the square root of Simpson's diversity index across productive rearrangements. TCRdb stores this immuneACCESS table with in-frame sequences only. Part of the clones is absent; in the studies checked, under half of the shortfall reflects unresolved V genes, and no reason is known for the rest. The D gene and trimming were derived from the DNA, and the V and J assignments and clone size from that table. This sample has some 400,000 clones in its table, and approximately 87% of those were observed once. The top ten hold 8.5% to 12% of the sample.

Notes on this clone: Its antigen has not been determined. Base qualities were left out, and no much larger clone turns up one base away.

The clonotype originates from a woman in her thirties with COVID-19, enrolled during active disease. Input material: peripheral blood. The rearranged segments are TRBV5-1 and TRBJ2-2; TRBD2 lines up with 14 middle nucleotides. The nucleotide sequence reads as follows: TGCGCCAGCAGCCCGGGGACTAGCGGGAGCACCGGGGAGCTGTTTTTT. Translated, this is CASSPGTSGSTGELFF.